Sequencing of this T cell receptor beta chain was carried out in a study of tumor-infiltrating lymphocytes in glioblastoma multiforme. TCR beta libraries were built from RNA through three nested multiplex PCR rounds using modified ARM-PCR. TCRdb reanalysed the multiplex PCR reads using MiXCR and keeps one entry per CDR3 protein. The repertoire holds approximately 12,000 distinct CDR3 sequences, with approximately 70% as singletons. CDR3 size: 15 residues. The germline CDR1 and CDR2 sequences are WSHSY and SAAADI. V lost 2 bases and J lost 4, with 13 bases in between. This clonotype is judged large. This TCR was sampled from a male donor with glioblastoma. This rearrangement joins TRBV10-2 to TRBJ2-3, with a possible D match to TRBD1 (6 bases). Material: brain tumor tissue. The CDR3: CASSEAGAGADTQYF. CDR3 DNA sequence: TGCGCCAGCAGTGAGGCAGGGGCCGGGGCAGATACGCAGTATTTT.